The 22 T cell receptor beta chains listed next were all sequenced from one sample in a study of blood T cells in healthy people across ages. A sample-barcoded 5' primer and a J-beta primer mix were used in a second PCR of roughly 7 to 11 cycles. TCRdb used MiXCR to reprocess the 5' RACE reads, holding one entry per CDR3 protein. The repertoire consists of hundreds of thousands of distinct CDR3 sequences, with 52% occurring once and the leading ten covering 51%. The sample comprised blood. The source is a man in his 60s in good health.

The V and J genes are TRBV4-2 and TRBJ2-7, with a possible D match to TRBD2 (6 bases). The germline V gene encodes CDR1 LGHNA and CDR2 YNFKEQ. The CDR3 extends over 13 amino acids. Trimming removed 4 bases at V and 3 bases at J, with 10 bases between. CDR3 bases: TGTGCCAGCAGCCCCGGGGGTCGCTACGAGCAGTACTTC. Its protein is CASSPGGRYEQYF.

This clonotype was detected only a few times. The chain recombines TRBV12-3 or TRBV12-4 with TRBJ2-3; D remains unclear. This CDR3 comprises 16 residues. With 6 bases removed from V and 3 bases from J, the gap between germline ends came to 19 bases. As DNA, the CDR3 is TGTGCCAGCAGCCCGAGTAGGTCTCTTGGGACAGATACGCAGTATTTT. This encodes CASSPSRSLGTDTQYF.

This clonotype turned up a few times. The V call is TRBV7-9, the J call TRBJ1-2, with 10 bases identical to TRBD1. V dropped 1 base and J dropped 8; count of bases not matched to a gene: 4. CDR1 is SEHNR, CDR2 FQNEAQ, per germline (reference sequence). This CDR3 spans 14 amino acids. The CDR3 region is CASSLDGQGEGYTF. The CDR3 region has the DNA TGTGCCAGCAGCTTAGACGGACAGGGGGAAGGCTACACCTTC.

The chain is built from TRBV6-4 and TRBJ2-3; 10 bases match TRBD2. The CDR3 totals 15 residues. Germline V gene lookup returns CDR1 MRHNA and CDR2 SNTAGT. V lost 0 bases to trimming and J lost 4 bases; unmatched junction nucleotides: 1. CDR3 protein: CASSDSGLAADTQYF. The CDR3 DNA reads TGTGCCAGCAGTGACTCAGGACTAGCGGCAGATACGCAGTATTTT.

The V call is TRBV20-1, the J call TRBJ2-7; the match to TRBD2 covers 11 bases. The DNA matches TRBJ2-5 better at its end, which makes the J call doubtful. This CDR3 has 17 amino acids. Germline V CDR1 and CDR2: DFQATT, SNEGSKA (reference sequence). CDR3 residues: CSARPPRLAGGPETQYF. CDR3 in DNA: TGCAGTGCTAGACCTCCTCGCTTAGCGGGAGGGCCCGAGACCCAGTACTTC.

The chain employs TRBV28 and TRBJ1-1; no clear D. Germline loops: CDR1 MDHEN, CDR2 SYDVKM. The CDR3 loop spans 11 amino acids. Trimming left V 5 bases short and J 3 bases short, with 4 bases between. CDR3 protein: CASSTDTEAFF. CDR3 sequence (DNA): TGTGCCAGCAGTACAGACACTGAAGCTTTCTTT. Full variable domain (rest looked up from reference TRBV28 and TRBJ1-1): DVKVTQSSRYLVKRTGEKVFLECVQDMDHENMFWYRQDPGLGLRLIYFSYDVKMKEKGDIPEGYSVSREKKERFSLILESASTNQTSMYLCASSTDTEAFFGQGTRLTVV.

This clonotype was observed a few times. The chain has TRBV10-1 and TRBJ2-5; D is perhaps TRBD2 (5 bases). This CDR3 contains 11 residues. Germline values: CDR1 WNHNN, CDR2 SYGVQD (reference sequence). V lost 2 bases and J 7 bases, leaving 5 bases between the germline ends. The CDR3 protein is CASSERGTQYF. CDR3 nucleotides: TGCGCCAGCAGTGAGCGGGGGACCCAGTACTTC.

The genes are TRBV20-1 and TRBJ2-1, with D possibly called TRBD1 or TRBD2 (6 bases each). The V end lost 1 base, the J end lost 0 bases, and 19 bases lay between the germline ends. Germline V gene sequence: CDR1 DFQATT, CDR2 SNEGSKA (reference sequence). The CDR3 extends over 18 amino acids. The CDR3 coding sequence is TGCAGTGCTAGAGGGAGGGGGAGGCTGGGGGGCTCCTACAATGAGCAGTTCTTC. Its protein is CSARGRGRLGGSYNEQFF.

The rearrangement uses TRBV29-1 and TRBJ2-5; TRBD1 aligns across 7 bases. CDR1 and CDR2 from the germline V gene are SQVTM and ANQGSEA. The CDR3 extends over 15 amino acids. V lost 8 bases and J lost 9; bases outside the gene matches: 21. The DNA for the CDR3 is TGCAGCCCCGTGGGGCCAGGGGGATCGTTGGGGGCCCAGTACTTC. Amino acids: CSPVGPGGSLGAQYF. Full variable domain (outside the CDR3, taken from reference TRBV29-1 and TRBJ2-5): SAVISQKPSRDICQRGTSLTIQCQVDSQVTMMFWYRQQPGQSLTLIATANQGSEATYESGFVIDKFPISRPNLTFSTLTVSNMSPEDSSIYLCSPVGPGGSLGAQYFGPGTRLLVL.

The chain employs TRBV6-2 or TRBV6-3 and TRBJ1-2; possible D gene TRBD1, 6 bases. Trimming took off 5 bases at V and 4 bases at J, with 11 bases between the two ends. Germline CDR1 MNHEY, CDR2 SVGEGT. The CDR3 length is 13 residues. CDR3 DNA sequence: TGTGCCAGCAGTGACAGGACAACCTATGGCTACACCTTC. Protein sequence: CASSDRTTYGYTF.

Ten or more counts support this clonotype. J is TRBJ1-2 and V is TRBV5-5; D is uncertain. Germline V CDR1 and CDR2: SGHKS, YYEKEE (reference sequence). CDR3 length: 16 residues. Trimming took off 0 bases at V and 1 base at J, with 13 bases between the two ends. In nucleotides, the CDR3 is TGTGCCAGCAGCTTGGACGCGCCAGGACTTAACTATGGCTACACCTTC. Residues: CASSLDAPGLNYGYTF.

This chain joins TRBV27 and TRBJ2-4; no reliable D call. Trimming left V 6 bases short and J 3 bases short, with 6 bases between. The germline gives CDR1 MNHEY, CDR2 SMNVEV (reference sequence). This CDR3 has 12 residues. CDR3 amino acids: CASRGDKNIQYF. DNA of the CDR3: TGTGCCAGCAGGGGCGACAAAAACATTCAGTACTTC.

The chain joins TRBV12-3 or TRBV12-4 to TRBJ1-1, with D possibly being TRBD1 (5 bases). V gave up 6 bases and J gave up 11 bases, with 13 bases separating them. The CDR3 has 11 residues. CDR3 sequence: CASSRRGHAFF. The CDR3, as DNA: TGTGCCAGCAGCCGGCGGGGCCATGCTTTCTTT.

Worth noting for this clonotype: Its ends do not fully match the called genes, so a read error is possible. The chain recombines TRBV5-1 with TRBJ1-1; D unresolved. CDR1 is SGHRS, CDR2 YFSETQ, per germline. The CDR3 is 12 residues long. The CDR3 reads CVSALEGTEAFF. CDR3 bases: TGCGTCAGCGCGCTGGAGGGCACTGAAGCTTTCTTT. The full variable domain, rest sourced from reference TRBV5-1 and TRBJ1-1, is KAGVTQTPRYLIKTRGQQVTLSCSPISGHRSVSWYQQTPGQGLQFLFEYFSETQRNKGNFPGRFSGRQFSNSRSEMNVSTLELGDSALYLCVSALEGTEAFFGQGTRLTVV.

This rearrangement joins TRBV7-9 to TRBJ1-4; maybe TRBD1 (5 bases). The CDR3 is 12 residues long. V was clipped by 5 bases and J by 12 bases, with 13 bases between them. From germline, CDR1 is SEHNR and CDR2 FQNEAQ (reference sequence). CDR3 protein: CASSTGRNELFF. CDR3 nucleotide sequence: TGTGCCAGCAGCACGGGACGGAACGAACTGTTTTTT.

This clonotype showed up just a few times. This rearrangement joins TRBV7-9 to TRBJ2-1; 7 bases line up with TRBD2. V was clipped by 1 base and J by 6 bases; unmatched bases: 9. The length of the CDR3 is 16 residues. Per the germline V gene, CDR1 is SEHNR and CDR2 is FQNEAQ (reference sequence). The CDR3: CASSLGQGGGGNEQFF. In DNA, the CDR3 is TGTGCCAGCAGCTTAGGCCAGGGTGGGGGGGGCAATGAGCAGTTCTTC.

This clonotype has a handful of counts. The genes are TRBV7-2 and TRBJ2-1; D unresolved. CDR1 and CDR2 (germline): SGHTA, FQGNSA. The CDR3 totals 15 residues. Trimming took off 1 base at V and 4 bases at J, with 11 bases between the two ends. The CDR3 reads CASSLGINSYNEQFF. CDR3 nucleotides: TGTGCCAGCAGCTTAGGAATTAACAGTTACAATGAGCAGTTCTTC.

This clonotype showed up just a few times. The gene calls are TRBV5-1 and TRBJ2-5; 8 bases agree with TRBD2. The germline gives CDR1 SGHRS, CDR2 YFSETQ. After removal of 4 bases from V and 2 bases from J, the junction contained 7 bases not matched to a gene. The CDR3 is 15 residues long. CDR3 region: CASSREGRTQETQYF. DNA of the CDR3: TGCGCCAGCAGCCGGGAGGGACGGACGCAAGAGACCCAGTACTTC.

The chain combines TRBV28 with TRBJ1-2; possible D gene TRBD1, 5 bases. V lost 6 bases and J lost 5, with 10 bases in between. From germline, CDR1 is MDHEN and CDR2 SYDVKM. The CDR3 sequence is 12 residues long. The CDR3 protein is CASSTGLYGYTF. The CDR3 region has the DNA TGTGCCAGCAGCACGGGACTTTATGGCTACACCTTC.

On this clonotype itself: A much larger clone sits a single nucleotide away, making a read error possible. The chain is built from TRBV2 and TRBJ2-3; D is possibly TRBD1 or TRBD2 (6 bases each). The CDR3 runs to 15 residues. Germline V gene data show CDR1 as SNHLY and CDR2 as FYNNEI. CDR3 nucleotides: TGTGCCAGCGGAGAAAGGGGGGTCCTTTACGATATGCAGTATTTT. Protein: CASGERGVLYDMQYF.

This rearrangement joins TRBV15 to TRBJ2-1; perhaps TRBD1 as D (5 bases). V was cut by 0 bases and J by 7 bases, with 16 bases left in between. The V gene's germline CDR1 is LNHNV and CDR2 YYDKDF (reference sequence). The CDR3 is made up of 16 amino acids. The CDR3 bases are TGTGCCACCAGCAGAGATCCTGCAGGGATGGCGAATGAGCAGTTCTTC. Translated, it gives CATSRDPAGMANEQFF.

Details on this clonotype: A much larger clone lies a single base off, so this may be a read error. The J gene is TRBJ2-5, the V gene TRBV20-1; 8 bases are a match to TRBD1. The germline CDR1 and CDR2 sequences are DFQATT and SNEGSKA (reference sequence). The length of the CDR3 is 16 residues. With 5 bases clipped from V and 0 bases from J, the junction kept 11 bases outside the gene matches. The DNA for the CDR3 is TGCAGTGCTTCGGACAGGGTAAAAGGGTACCAAGAGACCCAGTACTTC. This encodes CSASDRVKGYQETQYF.